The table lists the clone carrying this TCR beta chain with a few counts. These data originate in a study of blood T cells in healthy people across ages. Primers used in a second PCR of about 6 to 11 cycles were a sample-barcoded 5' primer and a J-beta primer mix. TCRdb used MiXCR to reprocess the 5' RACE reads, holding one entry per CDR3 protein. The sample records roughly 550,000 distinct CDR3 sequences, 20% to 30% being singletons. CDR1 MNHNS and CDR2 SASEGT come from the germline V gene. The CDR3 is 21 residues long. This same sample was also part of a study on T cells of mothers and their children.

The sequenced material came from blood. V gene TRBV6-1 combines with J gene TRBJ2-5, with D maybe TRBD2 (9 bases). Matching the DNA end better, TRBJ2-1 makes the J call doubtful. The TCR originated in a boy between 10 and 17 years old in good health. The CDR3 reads CASSQLDRDRWGLAVCNEQFF. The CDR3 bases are TGTGCCAGCAGTCAATTGGACCGGGACAGGTGGGGACTAGCCGTTTGCAATGAGCAGTTCTTC.